The 25 T cell receptor beta chains given below trace back to one sample, sequenced in a study of shared clonotypes between healthy human individuals. Data came from immunoSEQ multiplex PCR; TCRdb stores just in-frame clones and leaves some out. The sample shows about 980,000 clones, more than 75% of them seen only once. The sample taken for sequencing was memory CD4+ T cells sorted from blood. Sample subset: CD45RA-negative fraction. Receptor source: a young man in good health.

The chain uses TRBV15 and TRBJ2-7; a possible D gene is TRBD1 (5 bases). The CDR3 extends over 15 amino acids. CDR1 is LNHNV, CDR2 YYDKDF, per germline (reference sequence). V was clipped by 0 bases and J by 3 bases, with 12 bases between them. CDR3 sequence: CATSRDPGYSYEQYF. The CDR3 DNA follows: TGTGCCACCAGCAGAGATCCAGGGTATAGCTACGAGCAGTACTTC.

This clone was observed a handful of times. This sequence joins TRBV7-9 and TRBJ2-4; maybe TRBD2 (6 bases). This CDR3 is built from 12 residues. Germline CDR1 SEHNR, CDR2 FQNEAQ (reference sequence). Trimming shortened V by 5 bases and J by 13 bases, and 15 bases separated the two germline ends. In DNA form, the CDR3 reads TGTGCCAGCAGCGTACCCGACGCGGGACAGTACTTC. It codes for CASSVPDAGQYF.

This clone was detected only a few times. The chain is built from TRBV27 and TRBJ2-5; 13 bases fit TRBD2. After removal of 2 bases from V and 5 bases from J, the junction contained 8 bases not matched to a gene. CDR3 length: 17 amino acids. Germline V CDR1 and CDR2: MNHEY, SMNVEV (reference sequence). Here the CDR3 DNA reads TGTGCCAGCAGTTTACCGGGGACTAGCGGGGAATGGGAGACCCAGTACTTC. Amino acid sequence: CASSLPGTSGEWETQYF.

The chain combines TRBV10-3 with TRBJ2-7, with 8 bases aligning to TRBD1. This CDR3 contains 14 residues. The J segment lost 2 bases and the V segment lost 6 bases, leaving 6 bases of the junction unmatched. CDR1 ENHRY and CDR2 SYGVKD come from the germline V gene. The CDR3 DNA is TGTGCCATCAGCCCTGGGACAGGTACCTACGAGCAGTACTTC. It yields the protein CAISPGTGTYEQYF.

This sequence joins TRBV28 and TRBJ1-2; weak D call: TRBD1 (6 bases). Germline V gene data show CDR1 as MDHEN and CDR2 as SYDVKM. The CDR3 sequence is 14 residues long. Trimming pared 6 bases from V and 6 bases from J, leaving 17 bases between. The CDR3, as DNA: TGTGCCAGCAGCTACCAGGGGTATTGGGATGGCTACACCTTC. Translating gives CASSYQGYWDGYTF.

Comment on this clone: Since a far larger clone is one base different, this is likely a read error. Distinct nucleotide sequences in the sample also encode this CDR3. V is TRBV5-1 and J is TRBJ2-7; D is uncertain. Looked up from germline, CDR1 is SGHRS and CDR2 is YFSETQ. The CDR3 extends over 13 amino acids. The germline V and J ends were trimmed by 0 bases and 3 bases, with 7 bases remaining between them. The CDR3 protein is CASSLEGNYEQYF. Written as DNA, the CDR3 is TGCGCCAGCAGCTTGGAGGGTAACTACGAGCAGTACTTC.

This rearrangement joins TRBV7-2 to TRBJ1-6, with D unclear. V gave up 3 bases and J gave up 9 bases, with 9 bases separating them. CDR1 and CDR2 (germline): SGHTA, FQGNSA. This CDR3 is built from 13 residues. The CDR3 region is CASSLGKTSPLHF. CDR3 DNA sequence: TGTGCCAGCAGCTTGGGCAAAACTTCACCCCTCCACTTT.

The chain uses TRBV5-1 and TRBJ1-6; 7 bases fit TRBD1. This CDR3 comprises 14 residues. CDR1 is SGHRS and CDR2 is YFSETQ in the germline V gene. V dropped 3 bases and J dropped 10; count of bases not matched to a gene: 7. The CDR3 region has the DNA TGCGCCAGCAGCTCAGGGACAGAAGACTCACCCCTCCACTTT. Amino acids: CASSSGTEDSPLHF.

This clone turned up a few times. The chain uses TRBV6-1 and TRBJ2-7; possible D gene TRBD1, 5 bases. The CDR3 is 12 amino acids. Trimming shortened V by 2 bases and J by 9 bases, and 11 bases separated the two germline ends. The germline CDR1 and CDR2 sequences are MNHNS and SASEGT. Written as DNA, the CDR3 is TGTGCCAGCAGTGAATCAGGGCTAGGGCAGTACTTC. As protein: CASSESGLGQYF.

The chain couples TRBV4-3 to TRBJ2-7, with a tentative D call TRBD2 (5 bases). V lost 0 bases and J 4 bases, leaving 13 bases between the germline ends. The germline V gene has CDR1 LGHNA and CDR2 YSLEER. There are 15 residues in the CDR3. CDR3 sequence: CASSQEAARGYEQYF. The CDR3 DNA sequence: TGCGCCAGCAGCCAAGAAGCCGCGAGAGGGTACGAGCAGTACTTC.

The chain carries TRBV2 and TRBJ1-1, with D unclear. The germline CDR1 and CDR2 sequences are SNHLY and FYNNEI. The CDR3 spans 12 residues. The V end was cut by 2 bases, the J end by 10 bases, with 11 bases between. In DNA form, the CDR3 reads TGTGCCAGCAGTGAATCGCGAGATAGAGCTTTCTTT. Translated, it gives CASSESRDRAFF.

The chain recombines TRBV5-5 with TRBJ2-7; the match to TRBD2 covers 7 bases. The ends lost 3 bases at V and 1 base at J; junction bases unmatched: 1. The CDR3 is 13 amino acids. Germline values: CDR1 SGHKS, CDR2 YYEKEE (reference sequence). CDR3 loop: CASSSGLSYEQYF. DNA of the CDR3: TGTGCCAGCAGCTCGGGACTATCCTACGAGCAGTACTTC. Variable domain in full (rest from reference TRBV5-5 and TRBJ2-7): DAGVTQSPTHLIKTRGQQVTLRCSPISGHKSVSWYQQVLGQGPQFIFQYYEKEERGRGNFPDRFSARQFPNYSSELNVNALLLGDSALYLCASSSGLSYEQYFGPGTRLTVT.

Comments on this clone: One end of the junction is discordant with germline, which a read error may explain. The CDR3 sequence is CASSESWRHPQVF. DNA of the CDR3: TGCGCCAGCAGTGAGTCCTGGAGACACCCCCAGGTTTTC. The chain employs TRBV10-2 and TRBJ1-2, with D hard to call. The CDR3 consists of 13 residues. Germline assignment: CDR1 WSHSY and CDR2 SAAADI.

This chain uses TRBV6-1 with TRBJ2-7; TRBD1 matches at 8 bases. This CDR3 comprises 14 residues. Germline trimming cut 7 bases from V and 4 bases from J; bases unmatched to any gene: 9. The germline V gene has CDR1 MNHNS and CDR2 SASEGT. CDR3 in DNA: TGTGCCAGCACCCCGGGACAGGTTAATTACGAGCAGTACTTC. This translates into CASTPGQVNYEQYF.

The chain uses TRBV2 and TRBJ2-2; 11 bases are a match to TRBD2. This CDR3 spans 18 amino acids. The trim removed 7 bases at V and 5 bases at J, leaving 15 bases unmatched. Per germline, CDR1 SNHLY and CDR2 FYNNEI. CDR3: CASKRGGDWTSGTGELFF. CDR3 coding DNA: TGTGCCAGCAAGAGGGGCGGGGACTGGACTAGCGGGACCGGGGAGCTGTTTTTT.

The rearrangement uses TRBV6-1 and TRBJ2-7; 8 bases fit TRBD2. The CDR3 length is 14 residues. V dropped 3 bases and J dropped 6; count of bases not matched to a gene: 7. The V gene's germline CDR1 is MNHNS and CDR2 SASEGT. CDR3 amino acids: CASSDQAGVVEQYF. The CDR3 DNA sequence: TGTGCCAGCAGTGACCAAGCGGGAGTTGTCGAGCAGTACTTC.

The genes are TRBV27 and TRBJ1-5; 10 bases align to TRBD1. Per germline, CDR1 MNHEY and CDR2 SMNVEV (reference sequence). J lost 7 bases, V lost 0 bases, and 3 bases had no gene match. The CDR3 covers 15 residues. In DNA form, the CDR3 reads TGTGCCAGCAGTTTATCGACGACAGGGGGCCAGCCCCAGCATTTT. Amino acids: CASSLSTTGGQPQHF.

The chain uses TRBV30 and TRBJ1-6; no definite D call. V gave up 2 bases and J gave up 14 bases, with 13 bases separating them. In germline, CDR1 is GTSNPN, CDR2 SVGIG (reference sequence). The CDR3 extends over 12 amino acids. The CDR3 is CAWSQVVGTLHF. The CDR3 DNA sequence: TGTGCCTGGAGTCAAGTAGTAGGAACCCTCCACTTT.

The V and J genes are TRBV7-9 and TRBJ2-3; the match to TRBD1 covers 12 bases. The length of the CDR3 is 16 residues. Germline-derived CDR1 and CDR2 are SEHNR and FQNEAQ (reference sequence). The ends lost 2 bases at V and 4 bases at J; junction bases unmatched: 4. The CDR3 nucleotides read TGTGCCAGCAGCTTATGGGGGACAGGGGGCGCAGATACGCAGTATTTT. Translating it yields CASSLWGTGGADTQYF.

V and J are TRBV19 and TRBJ1-5; perhaps TRBD1 as D (5 bases). Trimming removed 11 bases from V and 3 bases from J, with 17 bases in between. CDR1 LNHDA and CDR2 SQIVND come from the germline V gene (reference sequence). The CDR3 spans 14 residues. CDR3 sequence: CAAKEQGNNQPQHF. CDR3 nucleotide sequence: TGTGCCGCGAAAGAGCAGGGTAACAATCAGCCCCAGCATTTT.

V gene TRBV5-1 combines with J gene TRBJ2-7; no definite D call. Germline CDR1 SGHRS, CDR2 YFSETQ. The CDR3 is 11 amino acids. Trimming shortened V by 6 bases and J by 0 bases, and 4 bases separated the two germline ends. The CDR3 coding sequence is TGCGCCAGCATGAGCTCCTACGAGCAGTACTTC. Translating gives CASMSSYEQYF. The variable domain in full, completed from reference TRBV5-1 and TRBJ2-7, reads KAGVTQTPRYLIKTRGQQVTLSCSPISGHRSVSWYQQTPGQGLQFLFEYFSETQRNKGNFPGRFSGRQFSNSRSEMNVSTLELGDSALYLCASMSSYEQYFGPGTRLTVT.

V and J are TRBV20-1 and TRBJ2-1; 7 nucleotides match TRBD2. Trimming took 3 bases from V and 10 from J; bases not matched to a gene: 3. This CDR3 contains 11 residues. The germline V gene has CDR1 DFQATT and CDR2 SNEGSKA (reference sequence). CDR3 DNA: TGCAGTGCTAGCCAACTAGCGGAGCAGTTCTTC. Residues: CSASQLAEQFF.

This chain joins TRBV7-2 and TRBJ2-1; the D is unclear. V lost 5 bases, J lost 0 bases, and 8 bases lay in between. Per germline, CDR1 SGHTA and CDR2 FQGNSA. CDR3 size: 14 residues. CDR3: CASSGRSSYNEQFF. The CDR3 DNA reads TGTGCCAGCAGCGGTAGGAGCTCCTACAATGAGCAGTTCTTC.

This clone was seen only a few times. This chain uses TRBV7-2 with TRBJ1-6; the D is unclear. Trimming left V 3 bases short and J 0 bases short, with 18 bases between. CDR3 length: 19 amino acids. Germline V lookup: CDR1 SGHTA, CDR2 FQGNSA. CDR3 bases: TGTGCCAGCAGCTTTACCGGGATGGGCCCTGGCTCCTATAATTCACCCCTCCACTTT. Residues: CASSFTGMGPGSYNSPLHF.

The chain employs TRBV5-1 and TRBJ2-5; 8 bases agree with TRBD2. Germline loops: CDR1 SGHRS, CDR2 YFSETQ. The ends lost 5 bases at V and 5 bases at J; junction bases unmatched: 11. The CDR3 totals 15 residues. CDR3 nucleotide sequence: TGCGCCAGCAGTCTGAGCGGGGGCCAGGGGGAGACCCAGTACTTC. Translated: CASSLSGGQGETQYF. Drawing the rest from reference TRBV5-1 and TRBJ2-5, the complete variable domain is KAGVTQTPRYLIKTRGQQVTLSCSPISGHRSVSWYQQTPGQGLQFLFEYFSETQRNKGNFPGRFSGRQFSNSRSEMNVSTLELGDSALYLCASSLSGGQGETQYFGPGTRLLVL.